The 24 T cell receptor beta chains below all came from one sample that was sequenced in a study of blood T cell repertoires in COVID-19. Produced via immunoSEQ multiplex PCR; TCRdb's table is partial and in-frame only. The data show some 50,000 clones, with more than 80% seen just once and roughly 2.7% held by the top ten. The sequenced sample consisted of peripheral blood. The origin of the receptors is an elderly man with acute or convalescent COVID-19.

V and J are TRBV7-2 and TRBJ2-3; D ambiguous. The CDR3 spans 18 residues. Between the trimmed V and J ends, which lost 6 bases and 0 bases, there was a span of 22 bases. Germline V gene lookup returns CDR1 SGHTA and CDR2 FQGNSA. CDR3 bases: TGTGCCAGCAGGCAATCGGGTCTTAACCCTCCTAGCACAGATACGCAGTATTTT. It yields the protein CASRQSGLNPPSTDTQYF.

Only one count was recorded for this clone. J is TRBJ2-5 and V is TRBV7-3; 9 positions agree with TRBD2. Per germline, CDR1 SGHTA and CDR2 FQGTGA. The CDR3 runs to 19 residues. Unmatched junction bases numbered 12, after V lost 1 base and J lost 0 bases. CDR3 sequence reads: CASSLKVVGERGDQETQYF. In nucleotides, the CDR3 is TGTGCCAGCAGCTTAAAGGTAGTGGGCGAGCGGGGGGACCAAGAGACCCAGTACTTC.

This chain connects TRBV7-2 to TRBJ1-3; the D gene is possibly TRBD1 (5 bases). In germline, CDR1 is SGHTA, CDR2 FQGNSA. Deletions cut 5 bases from V and 6 bases from J, with 8 bases between. This CDR3 comprises 12 residues. The CDR3 reads CASSPTENTIYF. The CDR3 coding sequence is TGTGCCAGCAGCCCGACAGAAAACACCATATATTTT.

This clone was recorded only once. The chain uses TRBV7-2 and TRBJ2-7; 9 bases map to TRBD1. In germline, CDR1 is SGHTA, CDR2 FQGNSA. The CDR3 is made up of 13 amino acids. V dropped 5 bases and J dropped 5; count of bases not matched to a gene: 4. The CDR3 reads CASSPDRGHEQYF. CDR3 bases: TGTGCCAGCAGCCCGGACAGGGGCCACGAGCAGTACTTC.

This chain joins TRBV15 and TRBJ2-3, with D tentatively TRBD2 (5 bases). Germline V CDR1 and CDR2: LNHNV, YYDKDF (reference sequence). Trimming removed 0 bases from V and 2 bases from J, with 9 bases in between. The CDR3 is 15 amino acids. The CDR3 DNA follows: TGTGCCACCAGCAGAGAAACAGCGGACACAGATACGCAGTATTTT. Translating gives CATSRETADTDTQYF. The full variable domain, rest sourced from reference TRBV15 and TRBJ2-3, is DAMVIQNPRYQVTQFGKPVTLSCSQTLNHNVMYWYQQKSSQAPKLLFHYYDKDFNNEADTPDNFQSRRPNTSFCFLDIRSPGLGDTAMYLCATSRETADTDTQYFGPGTRLTVL.

The V and J genes are TRBV20-1 and TRBJ2-7; TRBD2 matches 9 bases. V dropped 3 bases and J dropped 2; count of bases not matched to a gene: 5. Per germline, CDR1 DFQATT and CDR2 SNEGSKA (reference sequence). This CDR3 has 14 residues. CDR3 loop: CSASPPSGAYEQYF. CDR3 sequence (DNA): TGCAGTGCTAGTCCCCCTAGCGGGGCCTACGAGCAGTACTTC.

V is TRBV5-1 and J is TRBJ2-1, with 10 bases that match TRBD2. Germline trimming cut 0 bases from V and 5 bases from J; bases unmatched to any gene: 2. The germline V gene has CDR1 SGHRS and CDR2 YFSETQ. The CDR3 is 15 amino acids. The CDR3: CASSLASGGNNEQFF. The CDR3 region has the DNA TGCGCCAGCAGCTTGGCTAGCGGGGGCAACAATGAGCAGTTCTTC.

The genes are TRBV6-5 and TRBJ2-5; 11 bases fit TRBD2. CDR1 MNHEY and CDR2 SVGAGI come from the germline V gene. With V trimmed by 6 bases and J by 7 bases, 7 bases remained unmatched. This CDR3 spans 14 amino acids. The CDR3 nucleotides are TGTGCCAGCAGATTACTAGCGGGGGCGGCGACCCAGTACTTC. Its protein product is CASRLLAGAATQYF.

The rearrangement joins TRBV4-3 to TRBJ2-1; 14 nucleotides align to TRBD2. V shed 1 base and J 6 bases; nucleotides not matched to a gene: 14. This CDR3 comprises 20 residues. The germline gives CDR1 LGHNA, CDR2 YSLEER. CDR3 region: CASSQGLGQGGTSGGNEQFF. In DNA, the CDR3 is TGCGCCAGCAGCCAAGGCCTGGGACAGGGAGGGACTAGCGGGGGCAATGAGCAGTTCTTC.

This chain links TRBV6-4 with TRBJ1-1, with no clear D. The CDR3 covers 13 residues. V was clipped by 5 bases and J by 3 bases, with 10 bases between them. Germline values: CDR1 MRHNA, CDR2 SNTAGT. In DNA, the CDR3 is TGTGCCAGCAGTCGTAACCGGGACACTGAAGCTTTCTTT. Translation gives CASSRNRDTEAFF.

The CDR3 DNA follows: TGTGCCAGCAGCCAAGATCTCTCCGGGGGGCAGTTCTTC. It encodes CASSQDLSGGQFF. The chain combines TRBV14 with TRBJ2-1, with D perhaps TRBD2 (6 bases). V lost 0 bases and J 12 bases, leaving 12 bases between the germline ends. Looked up from germline, CDR1 is SGHDN and CDR2 is FVKESK. This CDR3 comprises 13 residues.

This clone was observed a handful of times. The chain is built from TRBV7-2 and TRBJ1-1, with D tentatively TRBD1 (6 bases). The CDR3 extends over 14 amino acids. Germline V CDR1 and CDR2: SGHTA, FQGNSA. V was cut by 4 bases and J by 8 bases, with 17 bases left in between. The CDR3 here is CASSSTTGQGEAFF. The CDR3 DNA reads TGTGCCAGCAGCTCCACTACAGGGCAGGGAGAAGCTTTCTTT.

Here the CDR3 DNA reads TGTGCCAGCAGTGGGGGGGGGTATCTAGAAGAGACCCAGTACTTC. This translates into CASSGGGYLEETQYF. The V gene is TRBV25-1, the J gene TRBJ2-5, with TRBD2 identical over 7 bases. The J segment lost 3 bases and the V segment lost 4 bases, leaving 8 bases of the junction unmatched. The CDR3 length is 15 residues. Germline loops: CDR1 MGHDK, CDR2 SYGVNS. Full variable domain (remainder filled in from reference TRBV25-1 and TRBJ2-5): EADIYQTPRYLVIGTGKKITLECSQTMGHDKMYWYQQDPGMELHLIHYSYGVNSTEKGDLSSESTVSRIRTEHFPLTLESARPSHTSQYLCASSGGGYLEETQYFGPGTRLLVL.

The J gene is TRBJ2-3, the V gene TRBV19, with 10 bases aligning to TRBD2. The CDR3 consists of 16 residues. Germline V lookup: CDR1 LNHDA, CDR2 SQIVND (reference sequence). V lost 5 bases, J lost 0 bases, and 5 bases stayed unmatched. The chain's CDR3 is CASSGSGGRSTDTQYF. CDR3 DNA: TGTGCCAGTAGTGGTAGCGGGGGGAGAAGCACAGATACGCAGTATTTT.

The rearrangement uses TRBV9 and TRBJ2-5; 16 bases are shared with TRBD2. The J segment lost 4 bases and the V segment lost 3 bases, leaving 6 bases of the junction unmatched. CDR3 length equals 17 residues. CDR1 is SGDLS and CDR2 is YYNGEE in the germline V gene. The CDR3 protein is CASSAPGLAGGGETQYF. CDR3 bases: TGTGCCAGCAGCGCCCCGGGACTAGCGGGGGGGGGAGAGACCCAGTACTTC.

This clone occurred once. The chain couples TRBV27 to TRBJ1-2; a possible D gene is TRBD1 (5 bases). The CDR3 is 13 residues long. Germline V lookup: CDR1 MNHEY, CDR2 SMNVEV (reference sequence). V was cut by 3 bases and J by 7 bases, with 12 bases left in between. The CDR3 is CASSFARAFGYTF. The CDR3 DNA sequence: TGTGCCAGCAGTTTTGCCAGGGCCTTTGGCTACACCTTC.

V gene TRBV5-6 combines with J gene TRBJ2-3, with 8 bases matching TRBD1. CDR3 length: 16 amino acids. V lost 2 bases to trimming and J lost 0 bases; unmatched junction nucleotides: 5. Germline loops: CDR1 SGHDT, CDR2 YYEEEE. The CDR3 is CASSFGTGASTDTQYF. The CDR3 DNA sequence: TGTGCCAGCAGCTTCGGGACAGGAGCTAGCACAGATACGCAGTATTTT.

This clone was seen more than once but under ten times. V gene TRBV19 combines with J gene TRBJ2-1; 9 bases match TRBD1. The CDR3 spans 18 residues. Germline V lookup: CDR1 LNHDA, CDR2 SQIVND (reference sequence). V was clipped by 6 bases and J by 7 bases; unmatched bases: 19. The CDR3: CASRRQGGWTRVSNEQFF. The CDR3 DNA follows: TGTGCCAGTAGAAGACAGGGGGGGTGGACTAGGGTGTCGAATGAGCAGTTCTTC.

The rearrangement uses TRBV12-3 or TRBV12-4 and TRBJ1-2; tentative D call: TRBD1 (5 bases). The CDR3 has 13 residues. V was pared by 2 bases and J by 8 bases, with 12 bases between. The CDR3 coding sequence is TGTGCCAGCAGTTTAATGCAGGGACTAGGCTACACCTTC. This sequence encodes CASSLMQGLGYTF.

The J gene is TRBJ2-1, the V gene TRBV19; D may be TRBD2 (7 bases). Trimming shortened V by 4 bases and J by 4 bases, and 14 bases separated the two germline ends. CDR1 is LNHDA, CDR2 SQIVND, per germline (reference sequence). The length of the CDR3 is 15 residues. The CDR3 nucleotides read TGTGCCAGTAGTAAAGGGGGACTACTGTACAATGAGCAGTTCTTC. This codes for CASSKGGLLYNEQFF.

V gene TRBV9 combines with J gene TRBJ2-7; weak D call: TRBD1 (6 bases). The CDR3 has 15 amino acids. The V end was cut by 0 bases, the J end by 2 bases, with 12 bases between. Germline CDR1 reads SGDLS; CDR2 reads YYNGEE. The CDR3 DNA reads TGTGCCAGCAGCGTAGGATGGGGGCCTACCTACGAGCAGTACTTC. This gives the protein CASSVGWGPTYEQYF.

This chain uses TRBV6-4 with TRBJ1-2; D perhaps matches TRBD1 (5 bases). With 0 bases removed from V and 8 bases from J, the gap between germline ends came to 10 bases. The CDR3 contains 13 residues. The V gene's germline CDR1 is MRHNA and CDR2 SNTAGT. CDR3 DNA: TGTGCCAGCAGTGACTCCAGGGTAAAGGGCTACACCTTC. Translated, it gives CASSDSRVKGYTF.

The chain uses TRBV5-1 and TRBJ2-5; D may be TRBD1 (5 bases). V lost 6 bases and J lost 3, with 15 bases in between. The germline gives CDR1 SGHRS, CDR2 YFSETQ. This CDR3 is 14 amino acids long. CDR3 nucleotide sequence: TGCGCCAGCAATACCATAGGCAGGGAAGAGACCCAGTACTTC. This encodes CASNTIGREETQYF.

The rearrangement links TRBV11-2 to TRBJ1-2; D gene unclear. CDR3 length: 18 amino acids. Germline CDR1 reads SGHAT; CDR2 reads FQNNGV. Trimming took 1 base from V and 4 from J, leaving 22 bases between them. DNA for the CDR3: TGTGCCAGCAGCTTAGCGGCAGGCGGTACGGCCGGAGGCTATGGCTACACCTTC. It specifies CASSLAAGGTAGGYGYTF.